This is a list of T cell receptor beta chains from one sample in a study of cytomegalovirus exposure and HLA in healthy donors. Clones were sequenced by immunoSEQ multiplex PCR, and TCRdb holds only the in-frame ones, with some missing. The sample includes about 140,000 clones, approximately 72% seen only once; the top ten take over 5%. The sample taken for sequencing was PBMCs. All receptors come from a woman aged 55-69 years in good health and CMV-seronegative. CDR3s include the opening cysteine and the closing phenylalanine or tryptophan. A D gene is named only where the DNA matches it firmly. The size entry is marked missing in some rows and otherwise reads once, few, many or a size class.

>NA|TRBJ2-6|TRBV5-1|NA
CASSLVVGGGSGANVLTF
TGCGCCAGCAGCTTGGTAGTGGGAGGGGGCTCTGGGGCCAACGTCCTGACTTTC
>NA|TRBJ1-2|TRBV9|NA
CASGGPNYGYTF
TGTGCCAGCGGAGGGCCCAACTATGGCTACACCTTC
>TRBD1|TRBJ1-1|TRBV5-1|NA
CASSRGTVNPNTEAFF
TGCGCCAGCAGCAGAGGGACAGTCAATCCGAACACTGAAGCTTTCTTT
>TRBD2|TRBJ2-7|TRBV5-4|NA
CASSVSGRVYEQYF
TGTGCCAGCAGCGTTAGCGGGCGGGTCTACGAGCAGTACTTC
>NA|TRBJ2-2|TRBV5-1|NA
CASSLEQATGELFF
TGCGCCAGCAGCTTGGAACAGGCCACCGGGGAGCTGTTTTTT
>TRBD1|TRBJ1-6|TRBV10-3|once
CATGQPVSGSPLHF
TGTGCCACGGGACAGCCCGTTAGTGGTTCACCCCTCCACTTT
>NA|TRBJ2-1|TRBV27|once
CASSFSRNNEQFF
TGTGCCAGCAGTTTCTCTAGAAACAATGAGCAGTTCTTC
>TRBD1|TRBJ2-3|TRBV5-1|NA
CASSFGAGGADTQYF
TGCGCCAGCAGCTTTGGGGCAGGGGGCGCAGATACGCAGTATTTT
>NA|TRBJ2-3|TRBV5-4|NA
CASRRVPTSTDTQYF
TGTGCCAGCAGGAGGGTGCCGACTAGCACAGATACGCAGTATTTT
>NA|TRBJ1-1|TRBV5-1|NA
CASSLGRENTEAFF
TGCGCCAGCAGCTTGGGGCGGGAGAACACTGAAGCTTTCTTT
>NA|TRBJ2-1|TRBV5-4|NA
CASSLPGAGIGSYNEQFF
TGTGCCAGCAGCTTGCCCGGGGCGGGAATTGGTTCCTACAATGAGCAGTTCTTC
>TRBD1|TRBJ2-3|TRBV7-9|once
CASSWGTGYTDTQYF
TGTGCCAGCAGCTGGGGGACAGGGTACACAGATACGCAGTATTTT
>NA|TRBJ2-2|TRBV11-1|NA
CASSLFRGTNTGELFF
TGTGCCAGCAGCTTATTCCGGGGTACGAACACCGGGGAGCTGTTTTTT
>NA|TRBJ1-5|TRBV6-1|NA
CASSGGRTVSNQPQHF
TGTGCCAGCAGTGGGGGCCGCACAGTAAGCAATCAGCCCCAGCATTTT
>TRBD1|TRBJ2-5|TRBV5-1|NA
CASSPDRGRGETQYF
TGCGCCAGCAGCCCGGACAGGGGGAGAGGGGAGACCCAGTACTTC
>NA|TRBJ1-5|TRBV7-2|NA
CASSLEAQGFQPQHF
TGTGCCAGCAGCTTAGAGGCCCAGGGGTTTCAGCCCCAGCATTTT
>TRBD2|TRBJ2-7|TRBV29-1|few
CSVGRGRGYEQYF
TGCAGCGTTGGTCGCGGGAGGGGATACGAGCAGTACTTC
>NA|TRBJ2-2|TRBV27|NA
CASSPQQGKGKNTGELFF
TGTGCCAGCAGCCCCCAGCAGGGCAAAGGAAAAAACACCGGGGAGCTGTTTTTT
>TRBD1|TRBJ1-4|TRBV12-5|NA
CASGSRQGNEKLFF
TGTGCTAGTGGTTCTCGACAGGGAAACGAAAAACTGTTTTTT
>TRBD1|TRBJ2-2|TRBV28|NA
CAILAGGRTGELFF
TGTGCCATCCTGGCAGGGGGCCGAACCGGGGAGCTGTTTTTT
>TRBD1|TRBJ1-6|TRBV5-4|NA
CASSLGTGGFGSPLHF
TGTGCCAGCAGCTTGGGGACAGGGGGCTTTGGTTCACCCCTCCACTTT
>TRBD2|TRBJ2-1|TRBV7-6|NA
CASSLDGSGRIHEQFF
TGTGCCAGCAGCTTAGATGGTAGCGGGAGGATCCATGAGCAGTTCTTC
>TRBD1|TRBJ2-7|TRBV5-6|NA
CASSYDRGSYEQYF
TGTGCCAGCAGCTACGACAGGGGGTCCTACGAGCAGTACTTC
>TRBD1|TRBJ1-1|TRBV4-3|NA
CASSPRQGANTEAFF
TGCGCCAGCAGCCCCAGGCAGGGGGCGAACACTGAAGCTTTCTTT
>TRBD2|TRBJ2-5|TRBV5-4|NA
CASSLAGVETQYF
TGTGCCAGCAGCTTAGCGGGGGTGGAGACCCAGTACTTC
>TRBD2|TRBJ2-7|TRBV27|NA
CASSPQWGGTYEQYF
TGTGCCAGCAGCCCCCAGTGGGGGGGAACCTACGAGCAGTACTTC
>TRBD1|TRBJ1-2|TRBV5-6|NA
CASSLAAGGGYTF
TGTGCCAGCAGCTTGGCGGCAGGGGGGGGCTACACCTTC
>TRBD1|TRBJ1-4|TRBV5-1|NA
CASMAGDRGAGKLFF
TGCGCCAGCATGGCCGGGGACAGGGGCGCAGGAAAACTGTTTTTT